The next 2 T cell receptor beta chains were all read from a single sample in a study of PD-1 blockade in classical Hodgkin lymphoma. Libraries were prepared by immunoSEQ multiplex PCR; TCRdb keeps only in-frame clonotypes and omits some of them. The profile covers 30,000 to 35,000 clones, with 75% to 95% appearing a single time and approximately 0.23% taken by the ten largest. With no exception, relapse followed autologous stem cell transplantation in all patients, and brentuximab vedotin exposure varied. CD4+ T cells were purified from thawed PBMCs by magnetic negative selection. Sequences were derived from CD4+ T cells from blood, sampled at baseline. Receptor source: a human donor with classical Hodgkin lymphoma.

The CDR3 spells CASSLSVGRESYEQYF. CDR3 bases: TGTGCCAGCAGCTTAAGCGTCGGGAGGGAGAGCTACGAGCAGTACTTC. The chain carries TRBV7-3 and TRBJ2-7; 8 nucleotides line up with TRBD2. CDR3 size: 16 residues. Germline V CDR1 and CDR2: SGHTA, FQGTGA. V lost 1 base, J lost 3 bases, and 8 bases stayed unmatched.

The gene calls are TRBV6-6 and TRBJ2-7; D might be TRBD1 (6 bases). V lost 7 bases to trimming and J lost 3 bases, with 13 bases between them. Germline assignment: CDR1 MNHNY and CDR2 SVGAGI (reference sequence). The CDR3 length is 13 residues. The CDR3 loop reads CASTRQGIYEQYF. The CDR3 nucleotides are TGTGCCAGCACACGGCAGGGGATCTACGAGCAGTACTTC.